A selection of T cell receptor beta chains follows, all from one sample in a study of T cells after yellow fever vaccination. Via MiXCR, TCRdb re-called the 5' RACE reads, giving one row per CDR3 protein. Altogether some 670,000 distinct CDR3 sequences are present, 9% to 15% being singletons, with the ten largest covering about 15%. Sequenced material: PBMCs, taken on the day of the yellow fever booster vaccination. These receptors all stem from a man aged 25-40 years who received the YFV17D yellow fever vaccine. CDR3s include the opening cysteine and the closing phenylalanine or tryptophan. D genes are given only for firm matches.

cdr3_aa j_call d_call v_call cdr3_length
CASSLEGFQQYF TRBJ2-7 . TRBV7-9 12
CASIPRGGGRVTDTQYF TRBJ2-3 . TRBV6-5 17
CALSGATETYEQYF TRBJ2-7 . TRBV7-9 14
CSVPRTSGYNEQFF TRBJ2-1 TRBD2 TRBV29-1 14
CASSLSIAGLYNEQFF TRBJ2-1 TRBD2 TRBV6-2/TRBV6-3 16
CASGPRLGNTIYF TRBJ1-3 . TRBV4-2 13
CSADRFRGQTYEQYF TRBJ2-7 . TRBV20-1 15
CASHWGHGELFF TRBJ2-2 . TRBV23-1 12
CASSPRLNYGYTF TRBJ1-2 . TRBV12-3/TRBV12-4 13
CASNGALREQYF TRBJ2-7 . TRBV2 12
CASSLVHRLSTDTQYF TRBJ2-3 . TRBV7-2 16
CAISEPARKNYGYTF TRBJ1-2 . TRBV10-3 15
CSAGTGFTGELFF TRBJ2-2 TRBD1 TRBV20-1 13
CASSLQLAVTDTQYF TRBJ2-3 TRBD2 TRBV5-1 15
CASSSRPLPNSPLHF TRBJ1-6 . TRBV28 15